This T cell receptor (beta chain) was identified in a study of T cells after yellow fever vaccination. Study at large: In the case of low-cell-number fractions, SMART-Seq v4 Ultra Low Input was used for preparation.

Study results and limitations: CD4 and CD8 compartments shared a small share of clonotypes, likely from convergent recombination. Though weaker, the secondary response peaked faster, on day 5 versus 15.

This clonotype showed up just a few times. Its target is unknown. This CDR3 has 15 residues. Germline CDR1 reads SGDLS; CDR2 reads YYNGEE. The V end lost 4 bases, the J end lost 4 bases, and 17 bases lay between the germline ends. For TCR, cDNA came from 5'RACE template switching, which added a universal primer site and UMIs. TCRdb recomputed calls from the 5' RACE reads with MiXCR, one row per CDR3 protein. In the table there are roughly 120,000 distinct CDR3 sequences, roughly 8.9% of which are singletons. The sequencing used CD8+ T cells sorted from PBMCs, collected 45 days after the yellow fever booster vaccination. The V call is TRBV9, the J call TRBJ1-2, with D tentatively TRBD1 (5 bases). This receptor was obtained from a young man who received the YFV17D yellow fever vaccine. This chain's CDR3 is CASSPPLGLIYGYTF. CDR3 nucleotide sequence: TGTGCCAGCAGCCCCCCCCTGGGGCTAATCTATGGCTACACCTTC.